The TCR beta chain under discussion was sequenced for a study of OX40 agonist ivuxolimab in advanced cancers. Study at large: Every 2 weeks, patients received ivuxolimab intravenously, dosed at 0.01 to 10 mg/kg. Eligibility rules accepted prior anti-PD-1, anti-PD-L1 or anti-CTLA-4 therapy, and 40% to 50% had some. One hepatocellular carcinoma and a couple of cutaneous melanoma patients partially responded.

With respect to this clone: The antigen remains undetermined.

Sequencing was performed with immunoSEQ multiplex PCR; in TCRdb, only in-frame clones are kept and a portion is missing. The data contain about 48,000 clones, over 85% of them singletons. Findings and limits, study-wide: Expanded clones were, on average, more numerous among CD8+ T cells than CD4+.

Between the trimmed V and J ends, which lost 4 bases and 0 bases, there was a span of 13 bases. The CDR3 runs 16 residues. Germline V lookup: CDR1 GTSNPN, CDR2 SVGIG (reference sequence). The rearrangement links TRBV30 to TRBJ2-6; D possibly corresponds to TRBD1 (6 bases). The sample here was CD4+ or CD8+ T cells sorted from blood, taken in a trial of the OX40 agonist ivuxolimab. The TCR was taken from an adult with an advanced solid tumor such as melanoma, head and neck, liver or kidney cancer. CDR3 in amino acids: CAWTLWTASGANVLTF. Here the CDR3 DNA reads TGTGCCTGGACCCTATGGACAGCCTCTGGGGCCAACGTCCTGACTTTC. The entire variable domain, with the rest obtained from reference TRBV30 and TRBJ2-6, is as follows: SQTIHQWPATLVQPVGSPLSLECTVEGTSNPNLYWYRQAAGRGLQLLFYSVGIGQISSEVPQNLSASRPQDRQFILSSKKLLLSDSGFYLCAWTLWTASGANVLTFGAGSRLTVL.